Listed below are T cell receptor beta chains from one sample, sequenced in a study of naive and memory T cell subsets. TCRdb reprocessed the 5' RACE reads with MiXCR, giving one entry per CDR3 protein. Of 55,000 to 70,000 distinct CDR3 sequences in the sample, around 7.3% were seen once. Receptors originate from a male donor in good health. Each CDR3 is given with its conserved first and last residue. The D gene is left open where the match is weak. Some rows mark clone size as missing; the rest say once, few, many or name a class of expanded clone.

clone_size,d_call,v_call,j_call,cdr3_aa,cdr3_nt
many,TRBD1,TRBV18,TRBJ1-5,CASSEQGDQPQHF,TGTGCCAGCTCAGAACAGGGGGATCAGCCCCAGCATTTT
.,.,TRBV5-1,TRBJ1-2,CASSWGQSNNYGYTF,TGCGCCAGCAGCTGGGGTCAGTCAAACAACTATGGCTACACCTTC
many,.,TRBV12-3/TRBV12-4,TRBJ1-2,CASSPTTGNYGYTF,TGTGCCAGCAGTCCAACGACCGGTAACTATGGCTACACCTTC
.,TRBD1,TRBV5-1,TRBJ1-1,CASSDARTGGNTEAFF,TGCGCCAGCAGCGACGCGAGGACAGGGGGCAACACTGAAGCTTTCTTT
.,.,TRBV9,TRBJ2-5,CASSVGNSQETQYF,TGTGCCAGCAGCGTAGGTAATAGCCAAGAGACCCAGTACTTC
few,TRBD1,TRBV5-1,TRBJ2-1,CASSFDETGTSYNEQFF,TGCGCCAGCAGCTTTGATGAGACAGGGACCAGCTACAATGAGCAGTTCTTC
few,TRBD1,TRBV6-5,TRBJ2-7,CASRAGQGYEQYF,TGTGCCAGCAGGGCGGGACAGGGCTACGAGCAGTACTTC
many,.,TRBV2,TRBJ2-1,CASFSLGVSNEQFF,TGTGCCTCATTTTCACTAGGCGTGAGCAATGAGCAGTTCTTC
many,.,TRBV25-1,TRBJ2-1,CASTSGTVYNEQFF,TGTGCCAGCACATCCGGGACGGTCTACAATGAGCAGTTCTTC
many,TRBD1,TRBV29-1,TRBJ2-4,CSVDLGQGQIQYF,TGCAGCGTCGATCTGGGACAGGGGCAAATTCAGTACTTC
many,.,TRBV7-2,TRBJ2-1,CASSHNVHNEQFF,TGTGCCAGCAGCCATAACGTCCACAATGAGCAGTTCTTC
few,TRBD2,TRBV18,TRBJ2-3,CASSPHGGGQDTQYF,TGTGCCAGCTCACCCCACGGGGGGGGCCAAGATACGCAGTATTTT
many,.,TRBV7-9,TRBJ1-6,CASSKGGRDNSPLHF,TGTGCCAGCAGCAAGGGGGGCAGGGATAATTCACCCCTCCACTTT
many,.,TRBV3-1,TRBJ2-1,CASSQAGTQEGEQFF,TGTGCCAGCAGCCAAGCGGGGACACAGGAGGGTGAGCAGTTCTTC
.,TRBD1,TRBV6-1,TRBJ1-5,CASSDTGTGIRQPQHF,TGTGCCAGCAGTGATACCGGGACAGGGATACGTCAGCCCCAGCATTTT
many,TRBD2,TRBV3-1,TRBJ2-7,CASSQDAAGGLLYEQYF,TGTGCCAGCAGCCAAGATGCAGCGGGGGGCCTACTCTACGAGCAGTACTTC
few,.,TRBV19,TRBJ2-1,CAEVVFGRAWRGSSYNEQFF,TGTGCCGAAGTAGTTTTTGGAAGAGCCTGGCGGGGCTCCTCCTACAATGAGCAGTTCTTC
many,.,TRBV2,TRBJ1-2,CASSEAEGSYTF,TGTGCCAGCAGTGAAGCAGAAGGGAGCTACACCTTC
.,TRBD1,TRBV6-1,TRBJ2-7,CASARDREGYEQYF,TGTGCCAGCGCGAGGGACAGGGAGGGATACGAGCAGTACTTC
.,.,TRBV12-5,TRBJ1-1,CASDGLGVTEAFF,TGTGCTAGCGACGGCCTAGGGGTTACTGAAGCTTTCTTT
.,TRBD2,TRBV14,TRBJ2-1,CASSQLTAGDNEQFF,TGTGCCAGCAGCCAACTAACAGCGGGGGACAATGAGCAGTTCTTC
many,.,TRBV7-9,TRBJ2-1,CASRPTSNEQFF,TGTGCCAGCAGGCCGACTAGCAATGAGCAGTTCTTC
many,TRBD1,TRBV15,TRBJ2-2,CATSRDQGENTGELFF,TGTGCCACCAGCAGAGATCAGGGGGAGAACACCGGGGAGCTGTTTTTT
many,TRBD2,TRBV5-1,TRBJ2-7,CASSMGLALYEQYF,TGCGCCAGCAGCATGGGACTAGCGCTTTACGAGCAGTACTTC
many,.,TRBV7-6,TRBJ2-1,CASSLLQGRSDEQFF,TGTGCCAGCAGCTTACTCCAGGGGAGATCGGATGAGCAGTTCTTC
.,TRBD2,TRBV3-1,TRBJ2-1,CASGSAGVGIEQFF,TGTGCCAGCGGTTCGGCGGGAGTAGGGATTGAGCAGTTCTTC
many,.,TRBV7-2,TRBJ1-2,CASSQTNYGYTF,TGTGCCAGCAGCCAAACCAACTATGGCTACACCTTC
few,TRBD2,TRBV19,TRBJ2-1,CASIAGGPWDNEQFF,TGTGCCAGTATAGCGGGGGGGCCCTGGGACAATGAGCAGTTCTTC
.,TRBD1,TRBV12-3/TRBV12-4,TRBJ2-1,CASRPQGGGYNEQFF,TGTGCCAGCAGACCACAGGGGGGTGGCTACAATGAGCAGTTCTTC
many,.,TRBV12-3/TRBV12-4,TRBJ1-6,CASSLVGRENSPLHF,TGTGCCAGCAGTTTAGTCGGCAGGGAGAATTCACCCCTCCACTTT
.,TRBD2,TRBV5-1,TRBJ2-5,CASSLSGLAGGQETQYF,TGCGCCAGCAGCCTATCGGGACTAGCGGGGGGACAAGAGACCCAGTACTTC
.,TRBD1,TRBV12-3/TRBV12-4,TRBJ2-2,CASSMNRGPGELFF,TGTGCCAGCAGTATGAACAGGGGGCCGGGGGAGCTGTTTTTT
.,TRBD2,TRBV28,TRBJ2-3,CASSLGTSGSVAADTQYF,TGTGCCAGCAGTTTAGGGACTAGCGGGAGCGTGGCGGCAGATACGCAGTATTTT